This entry lists 23 T cell receptor beta chains sequenced from one sample in a study of siplizumab effects on memory and regulatory T cells. Data came from immunoSEQ multiplex PCR; TCRdb stores just in-frame clones and leaves some out. Of around 45,000 clones listed, approximately 84% were seen once; the top ten hold roughly 0.3%. The sample consisted of naive CD8+ T cells sorted from blood. These receptors originate from a human donor in good health.

The chain has TRBV29-1 and TRBJ2-7; 8 positions match TRBD2. This CDR3 has 12 amino acids. From germline, CDR1 is SQVTM and CDR2 ANQGSEA. V lost 6 bases to trimming and J lost 3 bases; unmatched junction nucleotides: 4. The CDR3: CSVTGTSYEQYF. DNA of the CDR3: TGCAGCGTAACCGGGACTAGCTACGAGCAGTACTTC.

The chain uses TRBV9 and TRBJ2-5; 8 nucleotides match TRBD2. CDR1 is SGDLS, CDR2 YYNGEE, per germline. The CDR3 totals 15 residues. V lost 0 bases to trimming and J lost 4 bases; unmatched junction nucleotides: 5. CDR3 protein: CASSVAGGGPETQYF. The CDR3 DNA is TGTGCCAGCAGCGTAGCGGGGGGGGGTCCAGAGACCCAGTACTTC.

The chain joins TRBV11-3 to TRBJ2-3; 11 bases align to TRBD1. This CDR3 comprises 16 residues. CDR1 and CDR2 (germline): SGHNT, YENEEA. With V trimmed by 5 bases and J by 3 bases, 7 bases remained unmatched. This CDR3 reads CASSRGTGGWTDTQYF. The DNA for the CDR3 is TGTGCCAGCAGCAGAGGGACAGGGGGTTGGACAGATACGCAGTATTTT.

The V and J genes are TRBV4-1 and TRBJ1-2; D gene unclear. V was trimmed by 4 bases and J by 6 bases, leaving 9 bases between them. Germline assignment: CDR1 MGHRA and CDR2 YSYEKL. The CDR3 has 12 amino acids. The CDR3: CASSLRGDGYTF. The CDR3 DNA follows: TGCGCCAGCAGCCTCCGTGGGGATGGCTACACCTTC.

The rearrangement joins TRBV19 to TRBJ2-7, with 7 bases aligning to TRBD1. Germline V gene sequence: CDR1 LNHDA, CDR2 SQIVND (reference sequence). V dropped 4 bases and J dropped 4; count of bases not matched to a gene: 10. The CDR3 contains 15 residues. CDR3 DNA sequence: TGTGCCAGTAGTACCCTGACGGGACAGAAATACGAGCAGTACTTC. It specifies CASSTLTGQKYEQYF.

The chain employs TRBV7-9 and TRBJ2-7, with D unclear. Germline-derived CDR1 and CDR2 are SEHNR and FQNEAQ (reference sequence). There are 13 residues in the CDR3. V was pared by 5 bases and J by 2 bases, with 10 bases between. Here the CDR3 reads CASSKPLTYEQYF. The CDR3 DNA sequence: TGTGCCAGCAGCAAACCCCTAACCTACGAGCAGTACTTC.

The CDR3 spells CASSPTETYNEQFF. The CDR3 nucleotides are TGTGCCAGCTCTCCGACGGAGACTTACAATGAGCAGTTCTTC. V and J are TRBV18 and TRBJ2-1, with D unresolved. CDR3 length: 14 residues. The V end lost 6 bases, the J end lost 4 bases, and 13 bases lay between the germline ends. From germline, CDR1 is KGHSH and CDR2 LQKENI. Complete variable domain (other parts from reference TRBV18 and TRBJ2-1): NAGVMQNPRHLVRRRGQEARLRCSPMKGHSHVYWYRQLPEEGLKFMVYLQKENIIDESGMPKERFSAEFPKEGPSILRIQQVVRGDSAAYFCASSPTETYNEQFFGPGTRLTVL.

V is TRBV7-9 and J is TRBJ2-7; no clear D gene. From germline, CDR1 is SEHNR and CDR2 FQNEAQ (reference sequence). The length of the CDR3 is 15 residues. V lost 0 bases to trimming and J lost 4 bases, with 13 bases between them. CDR3 region: CASSLALGGPYEQYF. CDR3 bases: TGTGCCAGCAGCTTAGCGCTTGGCGGACCTTACGAGCAGTACTTC.

V usage is TRBV14 and J usage is TRBJ2-7; D is ambiguous. Between the trimmed V and J ends, which lost 2 bases and 3 bases, there was a span of 8 bases. This CDR3 spans 13 amino acids. CDR1 is SGHDN, CDR2 FVKESK, per germline. CDR3 sequence reads: CASSQSQFYEQYF. The CDR3 DNA reads as TGTGCCAGCAGCCAAAGTCAGTTCTACGAGCAGTACTTC.

V gene TRBV19 combines with J gene TRBJ2-1, with 10 nucleotides matching TRBD1. This CDR3 region has 15 residues. Germline V gives CDR1 LNHDA, CDR2 SQIVND (reference sequence). J was trimmed by 6 bases and V by 1 base; bases with no gene match: 3. The CDR3, as DNA: TGTGCCAGTAGTATAGGACAGGGGGCCCCCAATGAGCAGTTCTTC. Its translation is CASSIGQGAPNEQFF.

This rearrangement joins TRBV19 to TRBJ2-1; possibly TRBD2 for D (5 bases). V was shortened by 2 bases and J by 9 bases, with 17 bases between the two germline ends. The CDR3 extends over 15 amino acids. Germline CDR1 and CDR2: LNHDA and SQIVND (reference sequence). The CDR3 DNA reads as TGTGCCAGTAGTATAACGGGGTTCCCGCGCAGTGAGCAGTTCTTC. Translating gives CASSITGFPRSEQFF.

The J gene is TRBJ1-1, the V gene TRBV7-9; D uncertain. V was pared by 4 bases and J by 7 bases, with 19 bases between. The CDR3 is 15 amino acids. The germline V gene has CDR1 SEHNR and CDR2 FQNEAQ (reference sequence). The DNA of the CDR3 is TGTGCCAGCAGCTCCACCCGAGGCAGTGAAGATGAAGCTTTCTTT. Translating it yields CASSSTRGSEDEAFF.

The chain joins TRBV9 to TRBJ2-6; D ambiguous. V lost 3 bases and J lost 2, with 9 bases in between. Germline V gives CDR1 SGDLS, CDR2 YYNGEE. The CDR3 covers 15 residues. This CDR3 reads CASSELRPGANVLTF. In DNA, the CDR3 is TGTGCCAGCAGCGAACTCAGGCCTGGGGCCAACGTCCTGACTTTC.

The V gene is TRBV15, the J gene TRBJ1-2, with TRBD1 matching 10 bases. The V segment lost 5 bases and the J segment 5 bases; nucleotides outside the gene matches: 8. The length of the CDR3 is 15 residues. Germline V gene lookup returns CDR1 LNHNV and CDR2 YYDKDF (reference sequence). CDR3 sequence: CATSDRDRGLYGYTF. The CDR3 bases are TGTGCCACCAGCGACCGGGACAGGGGACTTTATGGCTACACCTTC.

The chain recombines TRBV7-6 with TRBJ2-7; 7 bases agree with TRBD1. The CDR3 has 17 residues. Germline CDR1 is SGHVS and CDR2 is FNYEAQ. The V and J ends lost 1 base and 3 bases, in that order; junction bases with no gene match: 12. The CDR3 bases are TGTGCCAGCAGCTTAGTCATGGACTTGGGACAGCACTACGAGCAGTACTTC. Its translation is CASSLVMDLGQHYEQYF.

V usage is TRBV5-6 and J usage is TRBJ2-1; D ambiguous. From germline, CDR1 is SGHDT and CDR2 YYEEEE. The CDR3 runs 13 residues. Trimming left V 2 bases short and J 5 bases short, with 8 bases between. CDR3 in amino acids: CASSLAGNNEQFF. CDR3 DNA sequence: TGTGCCAGCAGCTTAGCTGGTAACAATGAGCAGTTCTTC.

The genes are TRBV5-1 and TRBJ2-7; 8 bases are shared with TRBD1. V dropped 7 bases and J dropped 1; count of bases not matched to a gene: 7. Germline CDR1 reads SGHRS; CDR2 reads YFSETQ. This CDR3 contains 14 residues. The DNA of the CDR3 is TGCGCCAGCCAAGACAGGGGAGAGTCCTACGAGCAGTACTTC. Protein: CASQDRGESYEQYF.

The chain couples TRBV6-5 to TRBJ2-5; 11 bases match TRBD2. With V trimmed by 5 bases and J by 4 bases, 6 bases remained unmatched. The CDR3 totals 15 residues. Germline V gene lookup returns CDR1 MNHEY and CDR2 SVGAGI. The CDR3 is CASSLLAGVVETQYF. CDR3 bases: TGTGCCAGCAGTCTACTAGCGGGAGTGGTAGAGACCCAGTACTTC.

The chain's CDR3 is CASSIDRGQPFYEQYF. CDR3 nucleotide sequence: TGTGCCAGTAGTATAGACCGGGGACAGCCATTCTACGAGCAGTACTTC. The rearrangement uses TRBV19 and TRBJ2-7, with 7 bases that match TRBD1. Germline values: CDR1 LNHDA, CDR2 SQIVND (reference sequence). The CDR3 length is 16 residues. J gave up 3 bases and V 0 bases, and 8 bases lay outside the gene matches. The full variable domain, completed using reference TRBV19 and TRBJ2-7, is DGGITQSPKYLFRKEGQNVTLSCEQNLNHDAMYWYRQDPGQGLRLIYYSQIVNDFQKGDIAEGYSVSREKKESFPLTVTSAQKNPTAFYLCASSIDRGQPFYEQYFGPGTRLTVT.

In its sample, this clone was seen once. V is TRBV7-9 and J is TRBJ2-7; D possibly corresponds to TRBD2 (6 bases). The CDR3 loop spans 15 amino acids. Germline CDR1 SEHNR, CDR2 FQNEAQ (reference sequence). V lost 3 bases, J lost 3 bases, and 15 bases lay in between. CDR3 DNA sequence: TGTGCCAGCAGCTTTCTTGAGGAGGGAGTCTACGAGCAGTACTTC. Translated, it gives CASSFLEEGVYEQYF.

The chain couples TRBV7-9 to TRBJ1-6; TRBD1 matches 9 bases. The CDR3 spans 17 residues. Germline-derived CDR1 and CDR2 are SEHNR and FQNEAQ (reference sequence). The ends lost 6 bases at V and 5 bases at J; junction bases unmatched: 11. In DNA, the CDR3 is TGTGCCAGCAGTTCGACGACAGGGGGAGTGGATAATTCACCCCTCCACTTT. The encoded protein is CASSSTTGGVDNSPLHF.

This clone came up once. The chain couples TRBV4-1 to TRBJ2-1, with TRBD1 matching over 8 bases. V trimming: 1 base; J trimming: 7 bases; junction bases outside the gene matches: 0. In germline, CDR1 is MGHRA, CDR2 YSYEKL. CDR3 size: 13 residues. CDR3 sequence reads: CASSQGTGNEQFF. In nucleotides, the CDR3 is TGCGCCAGCAGCCAAGGGACAGGGAATGAGCAGTTCTTC.

CDR3 DNA sequence: TGTGCCAGTAGTCCTCGGGACAGGGGTCCCTACGAGCAGTACTTC. Translation: CASSPRDRGPYEQYF. This chain connects TRBV19 to TRBJ2-7; 10 nucleotides agree with TRBD1. Germline CDR1 reads LNHDA; CDR2 reads SQIVND (reference sequence). Trimming took 5 bases from V and 2 from J; bases not matched to a gene: 6. The CDR3 consists of 15 residues. The full variable domain, in which reference TRBV19 and TRBJ2-7 provide the parts outside the CDR3, is DGGITQSPKYLFRKEGQNVTLSCEQNLNHDAMYWYRQDPGQGLRLIYYSQIVNDFQKGDIAEGYSVSREKKESFPLTVTSAQKNPTAFYLCASSPRDRGPYEQYFGPGTRLTVT.